Each of the 24 T cell receptor beta chains below was sequenced from the same sample in a study of T-cell memory formation after mild COVID-19. TCRdb called the 5' RACE reads again in MiXCR, with one record for every CDR3 protein. The sample has around 80,000 distinct CDR3 sequences; over 11% are singletons. The sample was PBMCs or a T cell subset sorted from them (not recorded which). These receptors were obtained from an adult woman who had mild COVID-19 (a few samples of this study predate the infection). Cell type and time point are not known.

This clonotype was detected only a few times. This chain joins TRBV7-9 and TRBJ2-7; a possible D gene is TRBD2 (5 bases). The CDR3 loop spans 13 amino acids. Trimming stripped 6 bases from V and 4 bases from J, with 13 bases between. CDR1 is SEHNR, CDR2 FQNEAQ, per germline (reference sequence). DNA of the CDR3: TGTGCCAGCAGTCAAAAGGACTCGTACGAGCAGTACTTC. This translates into CASSQKDSYEQYF.

The rearrangement links TRBV5-1 to TRBJ2-7; a weak D match, TRBD1 (7 bases). The germline V gene encodes CDR1 SGHRS and CDR2 YFSETQ. The CDR3 totals 17 residues. V lost 6 bases and J lost 4, with 26 bases in between. Here the CDR3 reads CASTPHRDSGFPYEQYF. DNA of the CDR3: TGCGCCAGCACGCCTCATAGGGACAGCGGGTTTCCTTACGAGCAGTACTTC.

This rearrangement joins TRBV29-1 to TRBJ2-1; D might be TRBD1 or TRBD2, each matching 5 bases. This CDR3 spans 21 amino acids. From germline, CDR1 is SQVTM and CDR2 ANQGSEA. V was clipped by 0 bases and J by 0 bases, with 27 bases between them. The CDR3 coding sequence is TGCAGCGTTGAAGAACGGCAGGGAGTCAAGGTCTCCTACCGCTCCTACAATGAGCAGTTCTTC. It is translated as CSVEERQGVKVSYRSYNEQFF.

The CDR3 nucleotides are TGTGCCAGCAGCTTAAGGGTGGGGGGTACCACAGATACGCAGTATTTT. It translates to CASSLRVGGTTDTQYF. This chain joins TRBV7-2 and TRBJ2-3; D possibly corresponds to TRBD2 (6 bases). This CDR3 contains 16 residues. V was pared by 2 bases and J by 2 bases, with 14 bases between. The germline V gene has CDR1 SGHTA and CDR2 FQGNSA.

The chain links TRBV4-1 to TRBJ2-4; D is ambiguous. This CDR3 contains 12 residues. Per the germline V gene, CDR1 is MGHRA and CDR2 is YSYEKL. V shed 3 bases and J shed 6 bases, with 6 bases lying between them. The chain's CDR3 is CASSQTSNIQYF. Written as DNA, the CDR3 is TGCGCCAGCAGCCAGACATCAAACATTCAGTACTTC.

This clonotype turned up a few times. The chain couples TRBV19 to TRBJ2-1; no reliable D call. V was pared by 1 base and J by 7 bases, with 5 bases between. Germline V gene sequence: CDR1 LNHDA, CDR2 SQIVND (reference sequence). This CDR3 is 12 amino acids long. The CDR3 sequence: CASSIGWNEQFF. Here the CDR3 DNA reads TGTGCCAGTAGTATAGGGTGGAATGAGCAGTTCTTC.

The chain combines TRBV7-9 with TRBJ1-1, with D uncertain. Looked up from germline, CDR1 is SEHNR and CDR2 is FQNEAQ (reference sequence). The CDR3 spans 15 residues. The V gene lost 1 base and the J gene lost 1 base, with 10 bases spanning the gap. The CDR3 sequence is CASSLGIFENTEAFF. In DNA, the CDR3 is TGTGCCAGCAGCTTAGGAATCTTTGAGAACACTGAAGCTTTCTTT.

This chain links TRBV5-5 with TRBJ2-1, with TRBD2 matching 7 bases. Per the germline V gene, CDR1 is SGHKS and CDR2 is YYEKEE (reference sequence). The CDR3 contains 15 residues. After removal of 0 bases from V and 7 bases from J, the junction contained 7 bases not matched to a gene. As DNA, the CDR3 is TGTGCCAGCAGCTTGGAGTTTTCTAGCGGTAATGAGCAGTTCTTC. Its protein product is CASSLEFSSGNEQFF.

In its sample, this clonotype was seen a few times. The chain carries TRBV7-9 and TRBJ1-1, with 8 bases that match TRBD1. This CDR3 is 15 amino acids long. With V trimmed by 2 bases and J by 2 bases, 4 bases remained unmatched. The germline V gene has CDR1 SEHNR and CDR2 FQNEAQ (reference sequence). The CDR3 nucleotides are TGTGCCAGCAGCTTATACCAGGGGGCCAACACTGAAGCTTTCTTT. The encoded protein is CASSLYQGANTEAFF.

The chain employs TRBV7-3 and TRBJ2-3; perhaps TRBD2 as D (5 bases). This CDR3 has 13 amino acids. Germline loops: CDR1 SGHTA, CDR2 FQGTGA. Trimming pared 5 bases from V and 5 bases from J, leaving 11 bases between. CDR3 residues: CASSPFGVDTQYF. The CDR3 nucleotides read TGTGCCAGCAGCCCCTTCGGGGTAGATACGCAGTATTTT.

The rearrangement uses TRBV7-2 and TRBJ1-1, with D perhaps TRBD1 (6 bases). This CDR3 is built from 17 residues. V shed 1 base and J shed 1 base, with 16 bases lying between them. Germline assignment: CDR1 SGHTA and CDR2 FQGNSA. CDR3 region: CASSLGGGRFENTEAFF. CDR3 DNA: TGTGCCAGCAGCTTAGGGGGGGGCCGATTCGAGAACACTGAAGCTTTCTTT.

This clonotype was counted many times. This chain connects TRBV4-3 to TRBJ2-1, with 10 nucleotides matching TRBD2. The CDR3 has 16 amino acids. J was trimmed by 9 bases and V by 0 bases; bases with no gene match: 8. Germline V lookup: CDR1 LGHNA, CDR2 YSLEER. CDR3 residues: CASSQDLAGEFGEQFF. Written as DNA, the CDR3 is TGCGCCAGCAGCCAAGATCTAGCGGGAGAGTTTGGTGAGCAGTTCTTC.

This clonotype was counted a few times. Here the CDR3 DNA reads TGTGCCAGCAGGGGTAGACAGGGGGAAGAGCAGTACTTC. Residues: CASRGRQGEEQYF. This chain links TRBV25-1 with TRBJ2-7, with TRBD1 identical over 9 bases. In germline, CDR1 is MGHDK, CDR2 SYGVNS. CDR3 length: 13 amino acids. V was pared by 6 bases and J by 7 bases, with 7 bases of the junction left unmatched.

This clonotype came up a few times. The chain has TRBV10-3 and TRBJ2-5; no firm D call. In germline, CDR1 is ENHRY, CDR2 SYGVKD. This CDR3 has 14 residues. The V end lost 2 bases, the J end lost 3 bases, and 10 bases lay between the germline ends. The CDR3 DNA sequence: TGTGCCATCAGTGAGGGGTCAGAGAAAGAGACCCAGTACTTC. It is translated as CAISEGSEKETQYF.

V usage is TRBV6-2 or TRBV6-3 and J usage is TRBJ2-5, with D tentatively TRBD1 or TRBD2 (5 bases each). The V gene lost 6 bases and the J gene lost 3 bases, with 11 bases spanning the gap. The CDR3 totals 13 residues. The V gene's germline CDR1 is MNHEY and CDR2 SVGEGT. The CDR3 bases are TGTGCCAGCAGCCCCGGGACGGAAGAGACCCAGTACTTC. Translated: CASSPGTEETQYF.

This sequence joins TRBV24-1 and TRBJ2-1; 9 bases align to TRBD2. The J segment lost 9 bases and the V segment lost 12 bases, leaving 20 bases of the junction unmatched. CDR3 length equals 16 residues. The V gene's germline CDR1 is KGHDR and CDR2 SFDVKD. DNA for the CDR3: TGTGCCCACCCGGCTGGCGGGAGGGCCGACTGCGGTGAGCAGTTCTTC. Protein product: CAHPAGGRADCGEQFF.

In its sample, this clonotype was seen a few times. The V and J genes are TRBV10-2 and TRBJ2-1; no clear D gene. The CDR3 covers 12 residues. The germline V gene encodes CDR1 WSHSY and CDR2 SAAADI. Trimming stripped 3 bases from V and 7 bases from J, with 7 bases between. The CDR3 DNA follows: TGCGCCAGCAGTGAATTTTCGAATGAGCAGTTCTTC. This codes for CASSEFSNEQFF.

A few counts support this clonotype. In DNA, the CDR3 is TGTGCCAGCAGGCGGACAGGGGCGGGGGAGACCCAGTACTTC. Protein sequence: CASRRTGAGETQYF. V usage is TRBV27 and J usage is TRBJ2-5; the match to TRBD1 covers 9 bases. CDR1 is MNHEY, CDR2 SMNVEV, per germline (reference sequence). CDR3 length: 14 amino acids. V lost 6 bases, J lost 5 bases, and 7 bases stayed unmatched.

This clonotype turned up a few times. The V and J genes are TRBV20-1 and TRBJ2-1, with 7 nucleotides matching TRBD2. CDR1 and CDR2 from the germline V gene are DFQATT and SNEGSKA (reference sequence). This CDR3 comprises 17 residues. V lost 1 base to trimming and J lost 4 bases; unmatched junction nucleotides: 13. The DNA of the CDR3 is TGCAGTGCTAGAGGTTTTAGCGGGCGGGAGTATTACAATGAGCAGTTCTTC. Translated: CSARGFSGREYYNEQFF.

The chain links TRBV29-1 to TRBJ2-3; D perhaps matches TRBD2 (6 bases). Germline CDR1 SQVTM, CDR2 ANQGSEA. CDR3 length equals 11 residues. V lost 1 base, J lost 8 bases, and 7 bases lay in between. The CDR3 DNA reads as TGCAGCGTTGAAGTGGGAGGTACGCAGTATTTT. Protein product: CSVEVGGTQYF.

This clonotype was seen a few times. The V gene is TRBV6-5, the J gene TRBJ2-2; 9 nucleotides match TRBD1. Germline values: CDR1 MNHEY, CDR2 SVGAGI. The CDR3 contains 14 residues. Trimming removed 4 bases from V and 6 bases from J; junction bases left unmatched: 3. The CDR3 region has the DNA TGTGCCAGCAGTTTCAACAGGGGGCCCGGGGAGCTGTTTTTT. It is translated as CASSFNRGPGELFF.

This rearrangement joins TRBV7-9 to TRBJ2-3, with D maybe TRBD2 (6 bases). Germline CDR1 reads SEHNR; CDR2 reads FQNEAQ (reference sequence). This CDR3 is 16 amino acids long. The germline V and J ends were trimmed by 1 base and 2 bases, with 13 bases remaining between them. The CDR3 DNA reads as TGTGCCAGCAGCTTAGTGGTTGGGGGGATCACAGATACGCAGTATTTT. It is translated as CASSLVVGGITDTQYF.

This clonotype was counted only a few times. The CDR3 loop is CSVEEALGSGANTGELFF. The CDR3, as DNA: TGCAGCGTTGAAGAAGCGCTCGGTAGCGGGGCGAACACCGGGGAGCTGTTTTTT. The V call is TRBV29-1, the J call TRBJ2-2, with TRBD2 matching 8 bases. The CDR3 sequence is 18 residues long. Germline V lookup: CDR1 SQVTM, CDR2 ANQGSEA. Trimming removed 0 bases from V and 0 bases from J; junction bases left unmatched: 9.

This clonotype was recorded a few times. This rearrangement joins TRBV20-1 to TRBJ2-5, with D possibly TRBD1 on 6 matching bases. The V gene lost 5 bases and the J gene lost 5 bases, with 12 bases spanning the gap. The CDR3 length is 12 residues. Germline CDR1 is DFQATT and CDR2 is SNEGSKA (reference sequence). CDR3 residues: CSAFDRRETQYF. The CDR3 nucleotides read TGCAGTGCTTTTGACAGGAGGGAGACCCAGTACTTC.